The rows below give T cell receptor beta chains drawn from one sample of a study of vaccination effects on CD4 cells after COVID-19. TCRdb's table, derived via immunoSEQ multiplex PCR, lists solely in-frame clones and lacks some. Among 17,000 or so clones listed, about 74% were seen once. Their antigens are not known. The sequenced sample was CD4+ T cells from PBMCs cultured with SARS-CoV-2 spike peptides, obtained after COVID-19 vaccination. These receptors were taken from a human donor who had a prior SARS-CoV-2 infection. CDR3s include the opening cysteine and the closing phenylalanine or tryptophan. Fields, in order: CDR3 protein, V gene, clone size, CDR3 length. Where a row states a size, it is once, few, many or the class of an expanded clone; other rows omit it.

cdr3_aa: CASSRPEGQIYNSPLHF
v_call: TRBV5-5
clone_size: once
cdr3_length: 17

cdr3_aa: CASSRSGSSTDTQYF
v_call: TRBV9
clone_size: once
cdr3_length: 15

cdr3_aa: CASSELTSTTHF
v_call: TRBV6-1
clone_size: -
cdr3_length: 12

cdr3_aa: CASSSLTSGRAKNIQYF
v_call: TRBV11-3
clone_size: -
cdr3_length: 17

cdr3_aa: CASSDLGRYYGYTF
v_call: TRBV2
clone_size: once
cdr3_length: 14

cdr3_aa: CASSPRTDTYNEQFF
v_call: TRBV11-3
clone_size: few
cdr3_length: 15

cdr3_aa: CAWSLPRQGRGPNQPQHF
v_call: TRBV30
clone_size: -
cdr3_length: 18

cdr3_aa: CASSSGFWPSVYEQYF
v_call: TRBV6-2/TRBV6-3
clone_size: -
cdr3_length: 16

cdr3_aa: CAWSVLGRGQPQHF
v_call: TRBV30
clone_size: -
cdr3_length: 14

cdr3_aa: CASSFQGGNTEAFF
v_call: TRBV11-2
clone_size: -
cdr3_length: 14

cdr3_aa: CASSEEGGPAIFNTEAFF
v_call: TRBV2
clone_size: -
cdr3_length: 18

cdr3_aa: CASSQGRLTGGNSPLHF
v_call: TRBV5-6
clone_size: -
cdr3_length: 17

cdr3_aa: CASSGQRLGQPQHF
v_call: TRBV2
clone_size: -
cdr3_length: 14

cdr3_aa: CASSVGTAGVTEAFF
v_call: TRBV5-1
clone_size: -
cdr3_length: 15

cdr3_aa: CASSLTGVQETQYF
v_call: TRBV5-6
clone_size: -
cdr3_length: 14

cdr3_aa: CASSHIWGGTDNSPLHF
v_call: TRBV7-8
clone_size: -
cdr3_length: 17

cdr3_aa: CASSSNGEGYTF
v_call: TRBV2
clone_size: -
cdr3_length: 12

cdr3_aa: CASRRNSGGHNTGELFF
v_call: TRBV27
clone_size: -
cdr3_length: 17

cdr3_aa: CASSVDLSGNTIYF
v_call: TRBV11-3
clone_size: -
cdr3_length: 14

cdr3_aa: CASSSYRVVYEQYF
v_call: TRBV6-2/TRBV6-3
clone_size: -
cdr3_length: 14

cdr3_aa: CASSDTLAQHF
v_call: TRBV2
clone_size: -
cdr3_length: 11

cdr3_aa: CASSLNSGSGNTIYF
v_call: TRBV7-9
clone_size: -
cdr3_length: 15

cdr3_aa: CASGFYTGLAGDEQYF
v_call: TRBV12-5
clone_size: -
cdr3_length: 16